The clone carrying this T cell receptor (beta chain) has only a few counts. Its cognate antigen is unknown. The CDR3 is made up of 12 amino acids. Germline V lookup: CDR1 MDHEN, CDR2 SYDVKM. The V end was cut by 7 bases, the J end by 5 bases, with 11 bases between. Expressed TCRB transcripts were sequenced, since all the RNA that had been isolated was reverse transcribed. This table comes from immunoSEQ multiplex PCR, and its TCRdb copy is limited to in-frame clones, with some not included. The sample gives around 160,000 clones, 8% to 9.5% of which show up once; under 0.65% is in the top ten. The sample belongs to a study of beta chain features in type 1 diabetes. Overall study results and limits: TCRB CDR3 length was moderately but significantly reduced in all four CD4+ subsets of Type 1 diabetes patients. PCR could preferentially amplify shorter templates, alike in patients and controls.

The material sequenced was central memory CD4+ T cells from blood. This TCR came from a woman aged 18-30 years with type 1 diabetes. The genes are TRBV28 and TRBJ1-1; D is undetermined. CDR3 bases: TGTGCCAGCACTCCAGGCGGGACTGAAGCTTTCTTT. Translation: CASTPGGTEAFF.